This TCR beta chain was identified during a study of cytomegalovirus exposure and HLA in healthy donors. Background on the study: Approximately 85 million unique TCRs from HLA-typed donors were held in an early data release. Notes on the study in general: The study flagged around 150 TCR beta chains as cytomegalovirus-associated. Roughly uniform depth of sequencing across donors was assumed in presence/absence analyses.

The study ran its PCR with 60 Vbeta and 13 Jbeta primers. The protocol was immunoSEQ multiplex PCR, while the TCRdb copy is restricted to in-frame clones and leaves out a portion. The table includes some 110,000 clones, about 86% detected once. This clone has a handful of counts. Its matching antigen is unknown. This clonotype originated in a woman aged 30 to 39 in good health and CMV-seronegative. Sequenced sample: PBMCs.

CDR3 bases: TGTGCCTGGAGTGTACGATCGAGTACTAATGAAAAACTGTTTTTT. Translated: CAWSVRSSTNEKLFF. The chain links TRBV30 to TRBJ1-4; no firm D call. CDR1 GTSNPN and CDR2 SVGIG come from the germline V gene (reference sequence). With 0 bases removed from V and 2 bases from J, the gap between germline ends came to 10 bases. CDR3 length: 15 amino acids.